The present T cell receptor beta chain was sequenced within a study of identical twins. One entry per CDR3 protein results from TCRdb running MiXCR on the 5' RACE reads. This table holds under 350,000 distinct CDR3 sequences, roughly 8.6% found once. For this clonotype: A much bigger clone sits one base away, suggesting this may be a read error.

The CDR3 runs to 13 residues. Another study also made use of these data, one on yellow fever vaccine responses in identical twins. This second report adds: Twins reportedly appeared to share part of their vaccine T cell response while keeping part individual.

The source is a woman under 30 in good health. Sequencing was carried out using CD8+ T cells sorted from blood. The chain links TRBV12-3 or TRBV12-4 to TRBJ2-7; D assignment may be TRBD1 or TRBD2 (5 bases each). The CDR3 DNA is TGTGCCAGCAGTTGGGGGATCTCCTACGAGCGGTACTTC. The encoded protein is CASSWGISYERYF.